These T cell receptor beta chains were read from a single sample in a study of T cells in Graves' hyperthyroidism and ophthalmopathy. TCRdb recomputed calls from the multiplex PCR reads with MiXCR, one row per CDR3 protein. This sample has roughly 530,000 distinct CDR3 sequences, with about a sixth found just once. The sequenced sample was blood. The receptors here all came from a woman between 18 and 30 years old with Graves' ophthalmopathy. The CDR3 runs from the conserved cysteine through the conserved F or W. Each record gives: J gene, V gene, CDR3 protein.

>TRBJ1-1|TRBV30
CAWSLEAGIHTEAFF
>TRBJ2-7|TRBV5-1
CASSFGRVSYEQYF
>TRBJ1-3|TRBV2
CASDGFGTESGNTIYF
>TRBJ2-2|TRBV7-9
CASSNGPGELFF
>TRBJ1-3|TRBV12-3/TRBV12-4
CASSKTTGARNTIYF
>TRBJ2-7|TRBV5-1
CASSGTGYDEQYF
>TRBJ2-5|TRBV6-1
CASSGHSTGETQYF
>TRBJ2-7|TRBV5-1
CASSLTPGEQYF
>TRBJ2-7|TRBV20-1
CSARDDGRDFAYEQYF
>TRBJ1-1|TRBV5-4
CASSFMREVTEAFF
>TRBJ2-1|TRBV20-1
CSASWLAGGYNEQFF
>TRBJ1-1|TRBV4-1
CASSQDLGFVAFF
>TRBJ2-5|TRBV7-9
CASKVGVNVETQYF
>TRBJ2-5|TRBV28
CASSPRLGQETQYF
>TRBJ2-3|TRBV9
CASSEYSLRTDTQYF
>TRBJ2-1|TRBV13
CASSLFGNEQFF
>TRBJ2-3|TRBV3-1
CASSHLGGSTDTQYF
>TRBJ2-7|TRBV7-8
CASIPGRDGSYEQYF
>TRBJ2-7|TRBV5-1
CASSLEVGLYEQYF
>TRBJ1-5|TRBV9
CASSVGGTSSNQPQHF
>TRBJ1-4|TRBV20-1
CSARGPIFSGEKLFF
>TRBJ1-2|TRBV20-1
CSALDRGVEGYTF
>TRBJ1-6|TRBV30
CAWTSRGGSPLHF
>TRBJ1-4|TRBV18
CASSPDLLGAEKLFF
>TRBJ1-5|TRBV27
CASSLGQGSQPQHF
>TRBJ1-2|TRBV6-2/TRBV6-3
CASTLREGGGYTF
>TRBJ2-7|TRBV28
CASSLIGWTGGDSYEQYF
>TRBJ2-3|TRBV6-1
CASKRGRADTQYF
>TRBJ1-1|TRBV5-1
CASSPLGNTEAFF
>TRBJ2-7|TRBV30
CAWQTGAYEQYF
>TRBJ1-1|TRBV20-1
CSARLLGGEAFF
>TRBJ2-3|TRBV15
CATSRAGTGGPTDTQYF
>TRBJ1-1|TRBV30
CAWRNPTVLNTEAFF
>TRBJ1-2|TRBV28
CASSSGGLGYTF
>TRBJ2-3|TRBV11-1
CASSQGLDTQYF
>TRBJ2-2|TRBV6-2/TRBV6-3
CASRQVNTGELFF